This T cell receptor (beta chain) was captured in a study of shared T cell receptors in the human thymus. Profiled with immunoSEQ multiplex PCR; TCRdb holds only in-frame clones, not every one. The table has some 760,000 clones, 70% to 90% seen once. The sample was also reused in another study, on human thymus T cells. That paper notes: Having corrective surgery for congenital heart defects, healthy Finnish infants were the ones who donated. What appeared biased in thymic and blood repertoires was the usage of V and J genes. Related research described strongly overlapping thymic repertoires in unrelated people.

The sample taken for sequencing was thymocytes. The receptor was isolated from a girl less than two years old with a congenital heart defect.

The CDR3 sequence: CASSSLAIRGYGYTF. The CDR3 nucleotides are TGTGCCAGCAGTTCACTAGCGATACGAGGCTATGGCTACACCTTC. The chain couples TRBV28 to TRBJ1-2; unclear D gene. The germline V and J ends were trimmed by 4 bases and 4 bases, with 16 bases remaining between them. Germline-derived CDR1 and CDR2 are MDHEN and SYDVKM. The CDR3 has 15 residues.